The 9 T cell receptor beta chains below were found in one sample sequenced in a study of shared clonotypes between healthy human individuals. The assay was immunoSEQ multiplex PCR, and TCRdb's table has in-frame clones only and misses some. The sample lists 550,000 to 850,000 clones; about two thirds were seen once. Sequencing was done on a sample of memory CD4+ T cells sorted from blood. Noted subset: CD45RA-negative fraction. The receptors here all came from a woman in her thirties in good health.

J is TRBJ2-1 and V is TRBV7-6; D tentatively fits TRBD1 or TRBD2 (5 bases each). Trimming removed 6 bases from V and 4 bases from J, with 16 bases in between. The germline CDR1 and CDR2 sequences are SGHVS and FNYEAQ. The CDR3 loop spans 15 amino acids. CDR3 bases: TGTGCCAGCAGACCGGCCGGGACGCAATACAATGAGCAGTTCTTC. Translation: CASRPAGTQYNEQFF.

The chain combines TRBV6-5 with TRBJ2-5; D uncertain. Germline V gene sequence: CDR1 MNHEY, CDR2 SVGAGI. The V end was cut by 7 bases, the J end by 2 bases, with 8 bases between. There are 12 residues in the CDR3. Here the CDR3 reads CASIGSQETQYF. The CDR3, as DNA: TGTGCCAGCATTGGCAGTCAAGAGACCCAGTACTTC.

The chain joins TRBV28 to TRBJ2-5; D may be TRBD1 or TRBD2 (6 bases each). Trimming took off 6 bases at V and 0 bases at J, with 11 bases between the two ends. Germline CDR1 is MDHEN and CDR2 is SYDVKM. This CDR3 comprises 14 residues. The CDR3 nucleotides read TGTGCCAGCAGGGAGGGGGGAAACCAAGAGACCCAGTACTTC. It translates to CASREGGNQETQYF.

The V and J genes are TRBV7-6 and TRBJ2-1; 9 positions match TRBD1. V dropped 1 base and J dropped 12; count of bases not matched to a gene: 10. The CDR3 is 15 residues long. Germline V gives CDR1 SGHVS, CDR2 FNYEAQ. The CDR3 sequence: CASSLVTGGGEGQFF. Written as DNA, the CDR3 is TGTGCCAGCAGCTTAGTAACAGGGGGCGGAGAGGGGCAGTTCTTC.

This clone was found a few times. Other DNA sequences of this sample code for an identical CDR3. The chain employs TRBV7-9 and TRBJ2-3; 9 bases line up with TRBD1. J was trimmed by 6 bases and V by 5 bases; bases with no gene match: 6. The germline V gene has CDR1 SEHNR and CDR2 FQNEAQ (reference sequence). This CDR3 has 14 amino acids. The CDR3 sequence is CASSQGQGADTQYF. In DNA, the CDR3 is TGTGCCAGCAGCCAGGGACAGGGTGCCGATACGCAGTATTTT.

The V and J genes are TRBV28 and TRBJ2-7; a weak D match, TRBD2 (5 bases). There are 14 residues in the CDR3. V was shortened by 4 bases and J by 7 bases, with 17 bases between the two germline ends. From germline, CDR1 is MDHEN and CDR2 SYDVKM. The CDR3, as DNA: TGTGCCAGCAGTTCGAGCGGTATCACTACTGAGCAGTACTTC. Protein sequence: CASSSSGITTEQYF. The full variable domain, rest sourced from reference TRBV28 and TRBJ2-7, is DVKVTQSSRYLVKRTGEKVFLECVQDMDHENMFWYRQDPGLGLRLIYFSYDVKMKEKGDIPEGYSVSREKKERFSLILESASTNQTSMYLCASSSSGITTEQYFGPGTRLTVT.

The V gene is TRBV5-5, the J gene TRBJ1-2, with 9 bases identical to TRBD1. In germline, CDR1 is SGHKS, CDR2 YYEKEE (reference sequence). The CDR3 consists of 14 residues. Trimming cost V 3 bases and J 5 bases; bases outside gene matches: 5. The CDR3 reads CASSSGTGWYGYTF. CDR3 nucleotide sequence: TGTGCCAGCAGCTCCGGGACAGGGTGGTATGGCTACACCTTC. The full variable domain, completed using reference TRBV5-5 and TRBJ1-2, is DAGVTQSPTHLIKTRGQQVTLRCSPISGHKSVSWYQQVLGQGPQFIFQYYEKEERGRGNFPDRFSARQFPNYSSELNVNALLLGDSALYLCASSSGTGWYGYTFGSGTRLTVV.

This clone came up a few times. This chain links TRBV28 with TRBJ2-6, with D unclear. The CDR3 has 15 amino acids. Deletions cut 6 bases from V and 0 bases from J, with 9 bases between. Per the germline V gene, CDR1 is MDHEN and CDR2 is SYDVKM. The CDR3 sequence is CASSRLISGANVLTF. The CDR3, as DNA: TGTGCCAGCAGCCGCCTGATCTCTGGGGCCAACGTCCTGACTTTC.

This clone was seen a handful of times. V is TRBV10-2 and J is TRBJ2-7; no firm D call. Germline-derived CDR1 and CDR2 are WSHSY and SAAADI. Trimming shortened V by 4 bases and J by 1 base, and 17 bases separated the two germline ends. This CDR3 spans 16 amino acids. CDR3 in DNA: TGCGCCAGCAGTGGGGCAGCCCAAGGTTTGTCCTACGAGCAGTACTTC. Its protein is CASSGAAQGLSYEQYF.